These 11 T cell receptor beta chains share one sample of origin, sequenced in a study of CXCR3-negative and CXCR3-positive naive CD8 T cells. Study-wide findings and caveats: CXCR3-positive naive cells had more hydrophobic TRB CDR3s than CXCR3-negative naive cells.

What these receptors recognize is not known. It was by 5' RACE with UMI labels that the TRB cDNA libraries were prepared. TCRdb reprocessed the 5' RACE reads and stores each CDR3 protein as one record, lacking DNA. The sample includes 100,000 or so distinct CDR3 sequences. The sample taken for sequencing was naive CXCR3+ CD8+ T cells from blood. The subset was: CD45RO-CCR7+CD27+CD95- naive CD8+ T cells expressing CXCR3 (TNR3+). These receptors were collected from a human donor in good health. Some clones in this sample may be carry-over from other donors' samples.

This chain links TRBV21-1 with TRBJ2-2; TCRdb's assignment of TRBD1 cannot be checked, as there is no DNA. TRBV21-1 is a pseudogene locus. This CDR3 region has 16 residues. The CDR3 reads CASSKAGQGRTGELFF.

The J gene is TRBJ2-3, the V gene TRBV9. Germline V lookup: CDR1 SGDLS, CDR2 YYNGEE. This CDR3 has 12 residues. CDR3 region: CASSVGRDTRYF.

The chain links TRBV29-1 to TRBJ2-1; TCRdb names TRBD2, which stays unverified in the absence of DNA. The CDR3 contains 16 residues. Germline V gene sequence: CDR1 SQVTM, CDR2 ANQGSEA. CDR3 in amino acids: CSVPAKGSGRWYEQFF.

The rearrangement joins TRBV7-8 to TRBJ1-1; without DNA, the TCRdb call of TRBD1 cannot be checked. Germline V gene lookup returns CDR1 SGHVS and CDR2 FQNEAQ. This CDR3 is 12 amino acids long. The CDR3 here is CASSLHDRDAFF.

This chain connects TRBV20-1 to TRBJ1-1; TCRdb names TRBD1, which stays unverified in the absence of DNA. The CDR3 is 17 amino acids. In germline, CDR1 is DFQATT, CDR2 SNEGSKA (reference sequence). This chain's CDR3 is CSATDEEQGGVNTEAFF.

This chain uses TRBV20-1 with TRBJ2-1; TCRdb designates TRBD2, a call that cannot be tested without DNA. Germline assignment: CDR1 DFQATT and CDR2 SNEGSKA (reference sequence). This CDR3 is 19 amino acids long. CDR3 region: CSARDRGGASGRKNNEQFF.

CDR3 loop: CASRLQGPYNEQFF. This chain uses TRBV27 with TRBJ2-1. The CDR3 loop spans 14 amino acids. Germline V CDR1 and CDR2: MNHEY, SMNVEV (reference sequence).

This chain connects TRBV6-2 or TRBV6-3 to TRBJ2-1; absent DNA, TCRdb's TRBD2 call cannot be checked. This CDR3 region has 15 residues. Germline V gives CDR1 MNHEY, CDR2 SVGEGT. Here the CDR3 reads CASRIAVSSYNEQFF.

The rearrangement links TRBV4-1 to TRBJ2-7; TCRdb's D gene call, TRBD2, goes unchecked for lack of DNA. Germline V gene sequence: CDR1 MGHRA, CDR2 YSYEKL. The CDR3 has 16 residues. CDR3 sequence: CASSQALAGDRYEQYF.

This chain connects TRBV27 to TRBJ2-1; TCRdb proposes TRBD1, but this gene call is untestable without DNA. The CDR3 is 14 residues long. Germline V gives CDR1 MNHEY, CDR2 SMNVEV (reference sequence). The CDR3 sequence is CASYDRLTYNEQFF.

This rearrangement joins TRBV4-3 to TRBJ1-1; the D call of TRBD1 rests on TCRdb alone, since no DNA is present to check it. The CDR3 consists of 15 residues. Germline V gene lookup returns CDR1 LGHNA and CDR2 YSLEER. CDR3 residues: CASSQPGQMNTEAFF.